These 3 T cell receptor beta chains were sequenced from one sample in a study of T cells in Graves' hyperthyroidism and ophthalmopathy. RNA transcripts served as the template for amplifying TCR beta CDR3 regions. With the HTBI primer set, the TCR CDR3 went through a first round of RT-PCR. TCRdb reprocessed the multiplex PCR reads via MiXCR and lists one record per CDR3 protein. The repertoire holds fewer than 500,000 distinct CDR3 sequences, with approximately 15% as singletons. Input material: blood. The receptors stem from a man between 18 and 35 years old with Graves' ophthalmopathy.

This clonotype was seen repeatedly, ten times or more. The chain couples TRBV6-1 to TRBJ1-2; D gene ambiguous. Trimming removed 4 bases from V and 4 bases from J, with 7 bases in between. Germline CDR1 MNHNS, CDR2 SASEGT. The CDR3 consists of 12 residues. DNA of the CDR3: TGTGCCAGCAGTGCGACGGGCTATGGCTACACCTTC. Amino acids: CASSATGYGYTF.

This clonotype was counted many times. This chain joins TRBV11-3 and TRBJ2-1; unclear D gene. V lost 1 base and J 4 bases, leaving 5 bases between the germline ends. The CDR3 is made up of 13 amino acids. Germline-derived CDR1 and CDR2 are SGHNT and YENEEA. For the CDR3, the DNA is TGTGCCAGCAGCTTAGGCCGATACAATGAGCAGTTCTTC. This codes for CASSLGRYNEQFF. The whole variable domain, remainder taken from reference TRBV11-3 and TRBJ2-1, is EAGVVQSPRYKIIEKKQPVAFWCNPISGHNTLYWYLQNLGQGPELLIRYENEEAVDDSQLPKDRFSAERLKGVDSTLKIQPAELGDSAVYLCASSLGRYNEQFFGPGTRLTVL.

The chain couples TRBV18 to TRBJ2-5; D call uncertain. CDR3 length: 13 amino acids. CDR1 and CDR2 from the germline V gene are KGHSH and LQKENI. Deletions cut 4 bases from V and 1 base from J, with 7 bases between. The CDR3 loop reads CASSLPLQETQYF. DNA of the CDR3: TGTGCCAGCTCACTTCCGCTCCAAGAGACCCAGTACTTC.